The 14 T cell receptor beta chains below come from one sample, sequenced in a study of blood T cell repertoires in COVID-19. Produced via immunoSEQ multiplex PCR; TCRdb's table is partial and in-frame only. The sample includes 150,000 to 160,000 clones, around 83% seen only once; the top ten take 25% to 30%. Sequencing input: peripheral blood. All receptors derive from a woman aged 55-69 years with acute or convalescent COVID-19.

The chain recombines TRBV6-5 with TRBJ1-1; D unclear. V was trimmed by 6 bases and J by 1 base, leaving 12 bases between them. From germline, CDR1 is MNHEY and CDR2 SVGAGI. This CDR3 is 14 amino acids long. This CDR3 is CASRGPGGNTEAFF. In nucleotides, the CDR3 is TGTGCCAGCAGAGGGCCGGGAGGGAACACTGAAGCTTTCTTT.

The CDR3 region has the DNA TGTGCCAGCAGTTTGGGTACAGGGATGCAGCCCCAGCATTTT. Protein: CASSLGTGMQPQHF. The chain combines TRBV27 with TRBJ1-5, with D possibly matching TRBD1 (6 bases). The CDR3 runs 14 residues. Germline assignment: CDR1 MNHEY and CDR2 SMNVEV (reference sequence). The ends were cut back, 3 bases at V and 7 bases at J, with 13 bases in the middle.

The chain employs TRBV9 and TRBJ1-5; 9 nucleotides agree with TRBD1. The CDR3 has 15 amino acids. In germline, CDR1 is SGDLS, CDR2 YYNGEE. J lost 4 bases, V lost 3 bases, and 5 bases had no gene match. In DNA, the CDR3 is TGTGCCAGCAGCGCCGACGGGACAGGGAATCAGCCCCAGCATTTT. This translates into CASSADGTGNQPQHF.

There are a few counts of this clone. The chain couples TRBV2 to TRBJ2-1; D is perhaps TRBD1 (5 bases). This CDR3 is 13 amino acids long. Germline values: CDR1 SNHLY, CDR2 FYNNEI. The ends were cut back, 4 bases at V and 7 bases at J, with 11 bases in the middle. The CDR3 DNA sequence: TGTGCCAGCAGTGTAGGGGAAGGAAATGAGCAGTTCTTC. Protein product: CASSVGEGNEQFF.

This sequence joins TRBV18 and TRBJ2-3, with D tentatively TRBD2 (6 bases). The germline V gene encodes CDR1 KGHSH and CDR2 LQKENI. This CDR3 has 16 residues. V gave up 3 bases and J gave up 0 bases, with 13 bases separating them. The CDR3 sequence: CASSPLGGTSTDTQYF. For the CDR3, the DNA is TGTGCCAGCTCACCCCTCGGCGGGACTAGCACAGATACGCAGTATTTT.

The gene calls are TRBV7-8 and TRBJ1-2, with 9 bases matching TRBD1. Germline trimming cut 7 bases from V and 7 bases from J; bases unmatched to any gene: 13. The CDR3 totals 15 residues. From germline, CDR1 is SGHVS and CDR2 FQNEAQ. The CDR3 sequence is CASTPRTGESGGYTF. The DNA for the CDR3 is TGTGCCAGCACCCCGAGGACAGGGGAGAGTGGTGGCTACACCTTC.

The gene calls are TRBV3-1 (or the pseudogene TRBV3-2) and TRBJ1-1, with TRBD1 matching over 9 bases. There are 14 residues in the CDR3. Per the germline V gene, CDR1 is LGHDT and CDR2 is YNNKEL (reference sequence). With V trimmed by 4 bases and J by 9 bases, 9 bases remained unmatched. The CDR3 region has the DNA TGTGCCAGCAGCCTACAGGGGGCCGACCTAAAAGCTTTCTTT. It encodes CASSLQGADLKAFF.

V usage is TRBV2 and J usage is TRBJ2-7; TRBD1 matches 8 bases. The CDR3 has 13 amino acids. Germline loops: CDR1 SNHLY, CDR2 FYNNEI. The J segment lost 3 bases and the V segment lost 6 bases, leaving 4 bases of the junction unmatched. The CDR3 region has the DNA TGTGCCAGCAGCGCGGACAGGGTCTACGAGCAGTACGTC. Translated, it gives CASSADRVYEQYV.

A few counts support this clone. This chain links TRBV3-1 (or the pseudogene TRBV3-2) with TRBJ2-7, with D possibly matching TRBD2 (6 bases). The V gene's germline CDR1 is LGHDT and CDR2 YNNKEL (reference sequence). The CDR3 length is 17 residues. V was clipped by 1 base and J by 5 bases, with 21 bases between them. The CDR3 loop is CASSQAHTRGPADEQYF. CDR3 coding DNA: TGTGCCAGCAGCCAAGCCCACACGCGGGGACCGGCGGACGAGCAGTACTTC.

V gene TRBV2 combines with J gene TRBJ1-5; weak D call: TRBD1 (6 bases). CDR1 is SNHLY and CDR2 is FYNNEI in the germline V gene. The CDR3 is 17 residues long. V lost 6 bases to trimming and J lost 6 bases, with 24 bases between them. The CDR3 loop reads CASRLGLQGWYSQPQHF. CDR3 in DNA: TGTGCCAGCAGGCTCGGGTTACAGGGATGGTATAGTCAGCCCCAGCATTTT.

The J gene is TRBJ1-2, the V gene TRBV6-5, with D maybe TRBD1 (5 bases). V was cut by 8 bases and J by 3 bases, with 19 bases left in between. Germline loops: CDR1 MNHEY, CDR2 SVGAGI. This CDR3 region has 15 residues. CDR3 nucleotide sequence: TGTGCCAGCGTCTCCTTGAGGGGAGGGGACTATGGCTACACCTTC. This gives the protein CASVSLRGGDYGYTF.

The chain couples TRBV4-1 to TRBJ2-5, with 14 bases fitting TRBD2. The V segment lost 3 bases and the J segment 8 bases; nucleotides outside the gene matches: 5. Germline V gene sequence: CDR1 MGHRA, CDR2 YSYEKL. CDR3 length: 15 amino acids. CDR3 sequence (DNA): TGCGCCAGCAGCCAGACTAGCGGGGGGGCGGTAACCCAGTACTTC. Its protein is CASSQTSGGAVTQYF.

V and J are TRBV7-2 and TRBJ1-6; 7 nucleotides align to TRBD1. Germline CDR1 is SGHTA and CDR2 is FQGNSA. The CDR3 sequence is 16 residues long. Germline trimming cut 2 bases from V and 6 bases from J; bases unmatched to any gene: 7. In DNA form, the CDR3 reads TGTGCCAGCAGCTTACAAGGCGGGACAGTTAATTCACCCCTCCACTTT. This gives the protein CASSLQGGTVNSPLHF.

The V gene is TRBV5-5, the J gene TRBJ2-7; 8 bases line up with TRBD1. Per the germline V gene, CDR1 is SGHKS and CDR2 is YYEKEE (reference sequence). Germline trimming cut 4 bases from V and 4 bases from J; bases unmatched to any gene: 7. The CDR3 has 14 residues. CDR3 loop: CASSSRDRIYEQYV. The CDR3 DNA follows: TGTGCCAGCAGCAGCCGGGACAGGATTTACGAGCAGTACGTC.